This TCR beta chain is drawn from a study of T cell responses to AZD1222 COVID-19 vaccine. For the study at large: Pooled together were second doses at about 4 or about 12 weeks.

Whole-study results and caveats: Along spike, vaccine-associated CD4 TCRs were found throughout, with dominance at 160-218 and 743-854. In a largely white British group with more females than males, clonal diversity was possibly underestimated.

The repertoire was sequenced with immunoSEQ multiplex PCR; TCRdb's copy has only in-frame clones and lacks some. The data hold 100,000 to 130,000 clones, with around nine tenths observed a single time. Points on this clone: What it binds is not known. A junction end diverges from the germline sequence, so it may reflect a read error.

This CDR3 spans 11 amino acids. Germline V lookup: CDR1 SGDLS, CDR2 YYNGEE. Sample: peripheral blood, taken on day 0 of AZD1222 vaccination. The receptor was derived from an adult in good health. The chain carries TRBV9 and TRBJ2-5; D perhaps matches TRBD1 (6 bases). DNA of the CDR3: TGTGCCAGCAGCGCCGCCAGGGGTCTCAACTTC. Protein sequence: CASSAARGLNF.